This T cell receptor (beta chain) was retrieved from a study of blood T cell repertoires in COVID-19. On the study more broadly: There were acute and convalescent COVID-19 samples, and they came from the United States, Italy and Spain. The analysed material was cDNA or gDNA that came from T cells, B-cell-depleted T cells, or PBMCs.

Authors' methods: Amplification of reference gene primers provided the estimated nucleated cell counts. Some clones are missing from TCRdb's copy, which holds only in-frame ones; the method was immunoSEQ multiplex PCR. The DNA was the basis for D and trimming; V, J and clone size are from that table. There are tens of thousands of clones in the sample; 90% occur only once, and approximately 4.1% lies in the top ten. CDR3 length: 16 amino acids. The V gene lost 4 bases and the J gene lost 1 base, with 17 bases spanning the gap. Germline V gene lookup returns CDR1 SGHRS and CDR2 YFSETQ. The TCR originated in a man aged 50-60 years with acute or convalescent COVID-19. The sample comprised peripheral blood. This sequence joins TRBV5-1 and TRBJ1-1, with D tentatively TRBD1 (6 bases). The DNA for the CDR3 is TGCGCCAGCAGCCCCACGCCGGGACAAAGGAACACTGAAGCTTTCTTT. Protein product: CASSPTPGQRNTEAFF.